The source of this T cell receptor beta chain is a study of blood T cell repertoires in COVID-19. For the study at large: Collection of acute and convalescent COVID-19 samples took place in the United States, Italy and Spain.

Data came from immunoSEQ multiplex PCR; TCRdb stores just in-frame clones and leaves some out. The sample lists 110,000 to 150,000 clones; about nine tenths were seen once. The CDR3 extends over 15 amino acids. V shed 5 bases and J shed 7 bases, with 20 bases lying between them. The germline V gene encodes CDR1 SEHNR and CDR2 FQNEAQ (reference sequence). This chain joins TRBV7-9 and TRBJ1-2; weak D call: TRBD1 (6 bases). The TCR comes from a man between 60 and 75 years old who had recovered from COVID-19. Sequencing was carried out using PBMCs or T cells enriched from blood (not recorded which). This CDR3 reads CASSATGKGVAGYTF. The CDR3 DNA is TGTGCCAGCAGCGCTACAGGGAAGGGCGTGGCTGGCTACACCTTC.